Listed here are 20 T cell receptor beta chains from one sample, sequenced in a study of OX40 agonist ivuxolimab in advanced cancers. Measured with immunoSEQ multiplex PCR; TCRdb has only the in-frame clones, and not every one. The sample yields some 9,500 clones, roughly 90% seen once. Material: CD4+ or CD8+ T cells sorted from blood, obtained in a trial of the OX40 agonist ivuxolimab. These receptor sequences come from an adult with an advanced solid tumor such as melanoma, head and neck, liver or kidney cancer.

The chain uses TRBV23-1 and TRBJ1-4; D gene unclear. TRBV23-1 carries the ORF label, with uncertain function. The CDR3 runs 13 residues. The V and J ends lost 3 bases and 7 bases respectively, with 9 bases between them. CDR3 region: CASSHNSSEKLFF. The CDR3 nucleotides are TGCGCCAGCAGTCATAACTCTTCTGAAAAACTGTTTTTT.

The chain is built from TRBV6-4 and TRBJ2-3; weak D call: TRBD1 (6 bases). CDR1 and CDR2 (germline): MRHNA, SNTAGT. Trimming pared 3 bases from V and 1 base from J, leaving 8 bases between. This CDR3 contains 14 residues. The CDR3 is CASSEHRGTDTQYF. In nucleotides, the CDR3 is TGTGCCAGCAGTGAACACAGGGGCACAGATACGCAGTATTTT.

CDR3 region: CASNPEAVGTQYF. DNA for the CDR3: TGTGCCAGCAACCCCGAGGCCGTCGGGACCCAGTACTTC. The genes are TRBV2 and TRBJ2-5; D gene uncertain. This CDR3 has 13 residues. The germline V and J ends were trimmed by 7 bases and 7 bases, with 16 bases remaining between them. The V gene's germline CDR1 is SNHLY and CDR2 FYNNEI.

This clone appeared a single time. The chain links TRBV29-1 to TRBJ1-1; no definite D call. The V end was cut by 5 bases, the J end by 5 bases, with 15 bases between. CDR3 length: 13 residues. Germline loops: CDR1 SQVTM, CDR2 ANQGSEA. The DNA of the CDR3 is TGCAGCGTTCGGCCCCGGGCTGGAACTGAAGCTTTCTTT. It is translated as CSVRPRAGTEAFF. The variable domain in full, completed from reference TRBV29-1 and TRBJ1-1, reads SAVISQKPSRDICQRGTSLTIQCQVDSQVTMMFWYRQQPGQSLTLIATANQGSEATYESGFVIDKFPISRPNLTFSTLTVSNMSPEDSSIYLCSVRPRAGTEAFFGQGTRLTVV.

This clone showed up just once. The chain recombines TRBV5-5 with TRBJ1-2, with D hard to call. CDR3 size: 13 residues. V lost 7 bases and J 4 bases, leaving 14 bases between the germline ends. CDR1 is SGHKS and CDR2 is YYEKEE in the germline V gene (reference sequence). The CDR3: CASQITLGYGYTF. CDR3 bases: TGTGCCAGCCAAATTACGCTTGGCTATGGCTACACCTTC.

The V and J genes are TRBV19 and TRBJ1-2; TRBD1 agrees at 10 bases. Trimming took 5 bases from V and 5 from J; bases not matched to a gene: 2. CDR1 and CDR2 (germline): LNHDA, SQIVND (reference sequence). CDR3 size: 13 residues. This CDR3 is CASSPGQGYGYTF. The CDR3 DNA reads as TGTGCCAGTAGTCCGGGACAGGGGTATGGCTACACCTTC.

Only a few counts were recorded for this clone. The CDR3 DNA sequence: TGTGCCAGCAGCCCAGGGACATTTCAAGAGACCCAGTACTTC. Encoded protein: CASSPGTFQETQYF. The rearrangement joins TRBV7-2 to TRBJ2-5, with D perhaps TRBD1 (6 bases). The length of the CDR3 is 14 residues. Germline V lookup: CDR1 SGHTA, CDR2 FQGNSA. Trimming left V 5 bases short and J 2 bases short, with 12 bases between.

The chain joins TRBV18 to TRBJ1-1, with D possibly being TRBD1 (5 bases). The CDR3 consists of 15 residues. Germline loops: CDR1 KGHSH, CDR2 LQKENI. The V and J ends lost 8 bases and 3 bases respectively, with 19 bases between them. The DNA for the CDR3 is TGTGCCAGCCACCCAGGGAAGGGGCACGACACTGAAGCTTTCTTT. Translated, it gives CASHPGKGHDTEAFF.

This chain connects TRBV11-3 to TRBJ2-1; 11 nucleotides agree with TRBD2. J was trimmed by 8 bases and V by 3 bases; bases with no gene match: 3. The germline CDR1 and CDR2 sequences are SGHNT and YENEEA. CDR3 length: 14 residues. CDR3 coding DNA: TGTGCCAGCAGCTTCCGGACTAGCGGGTATGAGCAGTTCTTC. Its translation: CASSFRTSGYEQFF. Full variable domain (missing parts from reference TRBV11-3 and TRBJ2-1): EAGVVQSPRYKIIEKKQPVAFWCNPISGHNTLYWYLQNLGQGPELLIRYENEEAVDDSQLPKDRFSAERLKGVDSTLKIQPAELGDSAVYLCASSFRTSGYEQFFGPGTRLTVL.

The CDR3 sequence: CASSEALRDRGYEQYF. In nucleotides, the CDR3 is TGTGCCAGCAGTGAAGCCCTCCGGGACAGGGGCTACGAGCAGTACTTC. The rearrangement uses TRBV6-1 and TRBJ2-7; 10 nucleotides align to TRBD1. Per germline, CDR1 MNHNS and CDR2 SASEGT. This CDR3 is built from 16 residues. V shed 0 bases, J shed 3 bases, and the junction held 5 bases outside the gene matches.

V usage is TRBV7-3 and J usage is TRBJ2-2, with 10 positions matching TRBD2. CDR1 SGHTA and CDR2 FQGTGA come from the germline V gene. CDR3 length equals 14 residues. The J segment lost 1 base and the V segment lost 8 bases, leaving 1 base of the junction unmatched. CDR3 DNA: TGTGCCAGCCGACTAGCGGGGAACACCGGGGAGCTGTTTTTT. The encoded protein is CASRLAGNTGELFF. The whole variable domain, remainder taken from reference TRBV7-3 and TRBJ2-2, is GAGVSQTPSNKVTEKGKYVELRCDPISGHTALYWYRQSLGQGPEFLIYFQGTGAADDSGLPNDRFFAVRPEGSVSTLKIQRTERGDSAVYLCASRLAGNTGELFFGEGSRLTVL.

The rearrangement links TRBV6-1 to TRBJ1-2; D remains unclear. The CDR3 extends over 13 amino acids. V gave up 2 bases and J gave up 4 bases, with 8 bases separating them. Germline assignment: CDR1 MNHNS and CDR2 SASEGT. CDR3 sequence (DNA): TGTGCCAGCAGTGAAACAACAGCCTATGGCTACACCTTC. Its protein product is CASSETTAYGYTF.

The rearrangement uses TRBV19 and TRBJ2-3; TRBD2 matches at 10 bases. This CDR3 comprises 18 residues. The V gene end was trimmed by 5 bases and the J gene end by 5 bases; junction bases not matched to a gene: 16. Germline V gene lookup returns CDR1 LNHDA and CDR2 SQIVND (reference sequence). CDR3 region: CASSVLAGGVGGKDTQYF. CDR3 nucleotide sequence: TGTGCCAGTAGTGTATTAGCGGGAGGTGTAGGAGGAAAAGATACGCAGTATTTT.

The CDR3 loop is CAWSAGFGGTQYF. The CDR3 nucleotides read TGTGCCTGGAGTGCGGGATTTGGAGGTACGCAGTATTTT. V is TRBV30 and J is TRBJ2-3; D might be TRBD2 (5 bases). V was cut by 1 base and J by 8 bases, with 13 bases left in between. Per germline, CDR1 GTSNPN and CDR2 SVGIG (reference sequence). CDR3 length: 13 residues.

This clone was seen just once. V is TRBV7-3 and J is TRBJ1-1; TRBD1 might be the D (5 bases). This CDR3 region has 13 residues. The germline V and J ends were trimmed by 10 bases and 5 bases, with 17 bases remaining between them. Germline CDR1 and CDR2: SGHTA and FQGTGA. CDR3 sequence: CATPPPGLTEAFF. CDR3 in DNA: TGTGCCACGCCTCCTCCGGGACTGACTGAAGCTTTCTTT. Complete variable domain (other parts from reference TRBV7-3 and TRBJ1-1): GAGVSQTPSNKVTEKGKYVELRCDPISGHTALYWYRQSLGQGPEFLIYFQGTGAADDSGLPNDRFFAVRPEGSVSTLKIQRTERGDSAVYLCATPPPGLTEAFFGQGTRLTVV.

This rearrangement joins TRBV7-8 to TRBJ2-7; 8 bases align to TRBD1. Looked up from germline, CDR1 is SGHVS and CDR2 is FQNEAQ. J was trimmed by 4 bases and V by 5 bases; bases with no gene match: 10. This CDR3 region has 15 residues. In nucleotides, the CDR3 is TGTGCCAGCAGCACGGACAGGGCATTTGAGTACGAGCAGTACTTC. This codes for CASSTDRAFEYEQYF.

This clone has only one observation. The genes are TRBV27 and TRBJ1-5; a possible D gene is TRBD1 (6 bases). CDR3 size: 16 residues. CDR1 is MNHEY, CDR2 SMNVEV, per germline (reference sequence). Trimming shortened V by 6 bases and J by 6 bases, and 21 bases separated the two germline ends. The CDR3 is CASSPTTGAGGQPQHF. CDR3 DNA sequence: TGTGCCAGCAGCCCCACAACGGGGGCTGGAGGTCAGCCCCAGCATTTT.

This clone was counted a single time. The chain employs TRBV6-1 and TRBJ1-6; perhaps TRBD1 as D (5 bases). Germline values: CDR1 MNHNS, CDR2 SASEGT. The CDR3 spans 13 residues. The germline V and J ends were trimmed by 8 bases and 14 bases, with 19 bases remaining between them. CDR3 amino acids: CASLGQAGGSLHF. In nucleotides, the CDR3 is TGTGCCAGCTTAGGGCAGGCGGGGGGGTCCCTCCACTTT.

This clone was counted once. J is TRBJ2-3 and V is TRBV5-4; D gene uncertain. The CDR3 extends over 12 amino acids. CDR1 is SGHNT and CDR2 is YYREEE in the germline V gene (reference sequence). V was shortened by 4 bases and J by 0 bases, with 3 bases between the two germline ends. This CDR3 reads CASSTSTDTQYF. The CDR3 nucleotides read TGTGCCAGCAGCACTAGCACAGATACGCAGTATTTT.

This clone was seen just once. The rearrangement uses TRBV6-1 and TRBJ2-7; no clear D. V lost 4 bases, J lost 0 bases, and 13 bases lay in between. This CDR3 contains 15 residues. The germline V gene has CDR1 MNHNS and CDR2 SASEGT. The CDR3 sequence is CASSGQIYSSYEQYF. In DNA form, the CDR3 reads TGTGCCAGCAGTGGACAAATCTATAGCTCCTACGAGCAGTACTTC.